The subject of this entry is one T cell receptor beta chain. Its cognate antigen is unknown. The V gene's germline CDR1 is DFQATT and CDR2 SNEGSKA (reference sequence). The CDR3 contains 15 residues. The total RNA came straight from whole blood, and T cells were not sorted beforehand. TCRdb re-called the 5' RACE reads and shows each CDR3 protein once, DNA omitted. The sample holds approximately 160,000 distinct CDR3 sequences. These data come from a study of monozygotic twins with inflammatory bowel disease. Study findings and constraints: A reduction in TCRbeta diversity (inverse Simpson) was seen in IBD patients relative to healthy co-twins. The data offered no way to tell different T cell subtypes apart.

This TCR was recovered from a human donor with ulcerative colitis or Crohn's disease, or a healthy co-twin of an affected twin (not recorded which). Sequences were obtained from blood. The V and J genes are TRBV20-1 and TRBJ2-3; absent DNA, TCRdb's TRBD2 call cannot be checked. CDR3 protein: CSASFGLAGEDTQYF.